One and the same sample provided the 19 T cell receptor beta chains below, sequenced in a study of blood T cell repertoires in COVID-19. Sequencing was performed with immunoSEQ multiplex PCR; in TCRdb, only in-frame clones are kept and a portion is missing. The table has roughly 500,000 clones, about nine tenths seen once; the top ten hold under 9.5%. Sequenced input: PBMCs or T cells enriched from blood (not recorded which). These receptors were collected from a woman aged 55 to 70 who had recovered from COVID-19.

The CDR3 nucleotides are TGTGCCAGCACCCGGGGGGGAACTAATGAAAAACTGTTTTTT. Protein: CASTRGGTNEKLFF. The J gene is TRBJ1-4, the V gene TRBV5-6; D possibly corresponds to TRBD1 (5 bases). The CDR3 sequence is 14 residues long. Germline values: CDR1 SGHDT, CDR2 YYEEEE. V lost 6 bases and J lost 1, with 10 bases in between. The full variable domain, its missing parts supplied by reference TRBV5-6 and TRBJ1-4, is DAGVTQSPTHLIKTRGQQVTLRCSPKSGHDTVSWYQQALGQGPQFIFQYYEEEERQRGNFPDRFSGHQFPNYSSELNVNALLLGDSALYLCASTRGGTNEKLFFGSGTQLSVL.

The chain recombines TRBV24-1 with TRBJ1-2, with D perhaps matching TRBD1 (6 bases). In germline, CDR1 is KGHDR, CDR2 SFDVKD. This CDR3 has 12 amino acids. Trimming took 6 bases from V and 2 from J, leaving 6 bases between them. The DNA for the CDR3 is TGTGCCACCAGTACAGGGAACTATGGCTACACCTTC. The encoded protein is CATSTGNYGYTF.

The CDR3 nucleotides read TGCGCCAGCAGTGCGACGGGGGGGCGCTTCAACAATGAGCAGTTCTTC. Protein product: CASSATGGRFNNEQFF. The rearrangement uses TRBV10-2 and TRBJ2-1, with 8 bases lining up with TRBD2. CDR1 WSHSY and CDR2 SAAADI come from the germline V gene. V lost 4 bases to trimming and J lost 5 bases; unmatched junction nucleotides: 10. The CDR3 runs 16 residues.

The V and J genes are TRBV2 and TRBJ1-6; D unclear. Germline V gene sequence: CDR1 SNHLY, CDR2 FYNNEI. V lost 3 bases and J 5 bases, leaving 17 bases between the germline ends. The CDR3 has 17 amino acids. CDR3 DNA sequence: TGTGCCAGCAGTGAGGCGTTTTTTCAGACTGATAATTCACCCCTCCACTTT. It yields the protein CASSEAFFQTDNSPLHF.

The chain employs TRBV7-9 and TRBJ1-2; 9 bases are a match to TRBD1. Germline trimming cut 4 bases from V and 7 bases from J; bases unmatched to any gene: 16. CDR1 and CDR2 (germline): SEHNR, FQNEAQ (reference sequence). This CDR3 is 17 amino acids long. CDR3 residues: CASSYKGQGGRGIGYTF. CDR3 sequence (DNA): TGTGCCAGCAGCTATAAGGGACAGGGAGGCCGGGGGATTGGCTACACCTTC.

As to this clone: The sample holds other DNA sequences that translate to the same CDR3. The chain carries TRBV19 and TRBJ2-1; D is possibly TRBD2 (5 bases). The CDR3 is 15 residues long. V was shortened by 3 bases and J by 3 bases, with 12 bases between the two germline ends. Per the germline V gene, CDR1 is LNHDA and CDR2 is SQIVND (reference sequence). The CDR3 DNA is TGTGCCAGTAGTATCGAGGGTGCCGTCTACAATGAGCAGTTCTTC. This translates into CASSIEGAVYNEQFF.

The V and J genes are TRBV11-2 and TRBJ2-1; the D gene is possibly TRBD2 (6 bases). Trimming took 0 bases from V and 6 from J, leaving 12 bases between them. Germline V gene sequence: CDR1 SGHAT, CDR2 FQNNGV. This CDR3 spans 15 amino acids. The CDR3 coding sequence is TGTGCCAGCAGCTTAGATTTGTTAGCGGCCAATGAGCAGTTCTTC. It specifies CASSLDLLAANEQFF.

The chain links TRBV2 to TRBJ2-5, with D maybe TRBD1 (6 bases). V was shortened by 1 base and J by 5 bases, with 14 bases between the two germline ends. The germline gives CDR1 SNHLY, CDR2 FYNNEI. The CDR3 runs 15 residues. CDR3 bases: TGTGCCAGCAGTGAAGGGGCAGGGGACCTGGAGACCCAGTACTTC. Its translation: CASSEGAGDLETQYF.

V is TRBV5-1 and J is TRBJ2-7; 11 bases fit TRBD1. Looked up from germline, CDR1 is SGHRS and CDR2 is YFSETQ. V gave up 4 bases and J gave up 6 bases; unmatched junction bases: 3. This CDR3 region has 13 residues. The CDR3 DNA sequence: TGCGCCAGCAGCCCCGGGACAGGGGGCGAGCAGTACTTC. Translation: CASSPGTGGEQYF.

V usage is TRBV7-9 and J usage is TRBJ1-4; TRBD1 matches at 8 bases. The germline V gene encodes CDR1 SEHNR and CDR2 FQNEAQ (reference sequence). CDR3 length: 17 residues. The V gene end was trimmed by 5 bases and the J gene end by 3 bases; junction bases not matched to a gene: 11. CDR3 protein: CASSQLKQQGANEKLFF. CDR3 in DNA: TGTGCCAGCAGCCAACTCAAACAACAGGGGGCTAATGAAAAACTGTTTTTT.

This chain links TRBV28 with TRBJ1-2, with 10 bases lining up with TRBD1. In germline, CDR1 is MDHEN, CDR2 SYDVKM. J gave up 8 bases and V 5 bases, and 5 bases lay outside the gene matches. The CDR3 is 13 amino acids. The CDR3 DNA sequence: TGTGCCAGCAGTACACGGGACAGGGGCGGCTACACCTTC. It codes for CASSTRDRGGYTF.

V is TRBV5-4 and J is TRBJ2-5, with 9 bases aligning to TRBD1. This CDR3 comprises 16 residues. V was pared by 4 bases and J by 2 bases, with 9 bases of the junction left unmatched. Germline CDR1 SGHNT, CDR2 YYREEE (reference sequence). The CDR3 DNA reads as TGTGCCAGCAGCCTAAGACAGGGGGGCAAACAAGAGACCCAGTACTTC. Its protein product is CASSLRQGGKQETQYF.

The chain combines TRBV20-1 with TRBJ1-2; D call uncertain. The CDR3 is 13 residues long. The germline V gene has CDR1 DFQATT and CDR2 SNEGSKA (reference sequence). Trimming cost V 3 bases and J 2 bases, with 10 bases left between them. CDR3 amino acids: CSASLQTNYGYTF. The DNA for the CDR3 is TGCAGTGCTAGTTTACAGACAAACTATGGCTACACCTTC.

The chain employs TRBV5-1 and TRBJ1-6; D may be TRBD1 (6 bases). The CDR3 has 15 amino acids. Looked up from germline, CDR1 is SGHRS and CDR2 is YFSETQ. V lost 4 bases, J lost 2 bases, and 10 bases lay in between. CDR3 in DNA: TGCGCCAGCAGCCCAGGGGAGACCTATAATTCACCCCTCCACTTT. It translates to CASSPGETYNSPLHF.

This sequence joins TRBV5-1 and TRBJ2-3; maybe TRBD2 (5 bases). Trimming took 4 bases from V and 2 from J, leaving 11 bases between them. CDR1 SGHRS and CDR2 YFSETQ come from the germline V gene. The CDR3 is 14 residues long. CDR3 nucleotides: TGCGCCAGCAGCCCGAGCGGAAACACAGATACGCAGTATTTT. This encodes CASSPSGNTDTQYF.

CDR3 DNA sequence: TGCGCCAGCAGCTTGGGAGGGACAGGGGGGAGCAATGAGCAGTTCTTC. This codes for CASSLGGTGGSNEQFF. The rearrangement links TRBV5-1 to TRBJ2-1, with 11 bases that match TRBD1. This CDR3 contains 16 residues. The V and J ends lost 0 bases and 6 bases, in that order; junction bases with no gene match: 5. The germline gives CDR1 SGHRS, CDR2 YFSETQ.

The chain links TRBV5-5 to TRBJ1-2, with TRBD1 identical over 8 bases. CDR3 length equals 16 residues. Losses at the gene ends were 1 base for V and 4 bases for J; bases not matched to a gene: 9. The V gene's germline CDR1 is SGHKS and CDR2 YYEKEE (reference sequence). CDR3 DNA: TGTGCCAGCAGCTTGCAGCAGGGGGCGCTTTTCTATGGCTACACCTTC. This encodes CASSLQQGALFYGYTF.

CDR3: CASSLGPGQGTQYF. The DNA of the CDR3 is TGTGCCAGCAGCTTAGGGCCCGGACAGGGGACCCAGTACTTC. The J gene is TRBJ2-5, the V gene TRBV7-9; 8 bases map to TRBD1. The CDR3 totals 14 residues. The V gene end was trimmed by 1 base and the J gene end by 7 bases; junction bases not matched to a gene: 5. Germline values: CDR1 SEHNR, CDR2 FQNEAQ (reference sequence).

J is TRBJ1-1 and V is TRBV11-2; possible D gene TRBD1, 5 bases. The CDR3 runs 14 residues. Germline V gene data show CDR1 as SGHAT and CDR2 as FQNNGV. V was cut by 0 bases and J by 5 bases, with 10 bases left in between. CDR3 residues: CASSLDVGGTEAFF. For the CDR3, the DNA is TGTGCCAGCAGCTTAGATGTGGGGGGTACTGAAGCTTTCTTT.